This TCR beta chain was recorded in a study of regulatory T cells in long-lasting Graves disease. Overall study context: Graves' patients who were just diagnosed had used antithyroid drugs for under 3 months. Study findings and constraints: Persistent disease preferred TRBV28, TRBJ1-2 and TRBJ2-5; new disease, TRBV20-1 and TRBJ2-1.

Researchers made TCR beta libraries by using iRepertoire HTBI primers and running Arm-PCR on CDR3 regions. Each CDR3 protein is one row after TCRdb ran MiXCR on the multiplex PCR reads. The sample lists approximately 540,000 distinct CDR3 sequences; around 12% were seen once. The time point was: newly diagnosed GD, antithyroid drugs for less than 3 months. After RNA was extracted from PBMCs, the TCR library was made from it. Diagnosing Graves' disease relied on the American Thyroid Association guidelines. V lost 3 bases and J lost 5, with 12 bases in between. Germline assignment: CDR1 SGHNT and CDR2 YENEEA. CDR3 size: 14 residues. This clonotype was detected ten times or more. The antigen is unknown. This sample was shared with a second study, whose subject was T cells in Graves' hyperthyroidism and ophthalmopathy.

The sequence was collected from a woman aged 30 to 39 with Graves disease. The chain couples TRBV11-3 to TRBJ2-3; D remains unclear. The sequencing used peripheral blood mononuclear cells (PBMCs), collected at new diagnosis, from a patient treated with antithyroid drugs. CDR3 in DNA: TGTGCCAGCAGCTTGCTTCGGGCCCGAGATACGCAGTATTTT. It codes for CASSLLRARDTQYF.